These 30 T cell receptor beta chains share one sample of origin, sequenced in a study of patients and donors after allogeneic stem cell transplantation. Each CDR3 protein is one row after TCRdb ran MiXCR on the RT-PCR reads. The sample has about 88,000 distinct CDR3 sequences; 40% to 60% are singletons. Material: blood, either unsorted or a sorted T cell fraction (not recorded which). These TCRs come from a human donor who was either an allogeneic HSCT recipient or a stem cell or donor lymphocyte infusion donor (not recorded which). It is not recorded whose cells these are; they may come from a transplant donor.

The CDR3 is CASSSLIYGTEAFF. Written as DNA, the CDR3 is TGTGCCAGCAGCTCTCTTATATATGGTACTGAAGCTTTCTTT. The chain carries TRBV3-1 and TRBJ1-1; D is ambiguous. Trimming removed 5 bases from V and 5 bases from J, with 15 bases in between. Germline V gene sequence: CDR1 LGHDT, CDR2 YNNKEL (reference sequence). There are 14 residues in the CDR3. Full variable domain (outside the CDR3, taken from reference TRBV3-1 and TRBJ1-1): DTAVSQTPKYLVTQMGNDKSIKCEQNLGHDTMYWYKQDSKKFLKIMFSYNNKELIINETVPNRFSPKSPDKAHLNLHINSLELGDSAVYFCASSSLIYGTEAFFGQGTRLTVV.

The V gene is TRBV7-2, the J gene TRBJ2-3, with D perhaps matching TRBD1 (5 bases). This CDR3 contains 13 residues. With 3 bases removed from V and 3 bases from J, the gap between germline ends came to 7 bases. Looked up from germline, CDR1 is SGHTA and CDR2 is FQGNSA. The CDR3: CASSFQGTDTQYF. CDR3 nucleotide sequence: TGTGCCAGCAGCTTTCAGGGTACAGATACGCAGTATTTT.

The chain links TRBV12-3 or TRBV12-4 to TRBJ2-1; D is unclear. V lost 2 bases and J lost 10, with 6 bases in between. The CDR3 consists of 11 residues. CDR3 region: CASSLLVEQFF. The CDR3 DNA sequence: TGTGCCAGCAGTTTACTAGTCGAGCAGTTCTTC.

This clonotype occurred a few times. CDR3 DNA: TGTGCCAGCAGCGTAGGGGACTCTAACTATGGCTACACCTTC. Residues: CASSVGDSNYGYTF. V and J are TRBV9 and TRBJ1-2, with a possible D match to TRBD1 (5 bases). The germline gives CDR1 SGDLS, CDR2 YYNGEE. The CDR3 consists of 14 residues. V lost 0 bases and J 0 bases, leaving 6 bases between the germline ends. Using reference TRBV9 and TRBJ1-2 for the parts outside the CDR3, the full variable domain is DSGVTQTPKHLITATGQRVTLRCSPRSGDLSVYWYQQSLDQGLQFLIQYYNGEERAKGNILERFSAQQFPDLHSELNLSSLELGDSALYFCASSVGDSNYGYTFGSGTRLTVV.

The table lists this clonotype with a few counts. This rearrangement joins TRBV12-3 or TRBV12-4 to TRBJ1-4; no firm D call. This CDR3 has 14 amino acids. The V and J ends lost 1 base and 5 bases respectively, with 8 bases between them. CDR3 in DNA: TGTGCCAGCAGTTTAGTAAGGGCAAATGAAAAACTGTTTTTT. Its translation is CASSLVRANEKLFF.

This clonotype turned up a few times. The chain combines TRBV6-2 or TRBV6-3 with TRBJ1-2, with a weak D call TRBD1 (5 bases). The CDR3 is 17 amino acids. V lost 2 bases and J 2 bases, leaving 18 bases between the germline ends. Germline-derived CDR1 and CDR2 are MNHEY and SVGEGT. The CDR3 nucleotides are TGTGCCAGCAGTTACCCGGGACCGAACCGCATCAACTATGGCTACACCTTC. Residues: CASSYPGPNRINYGYTF.

The chain has TRBV7-2 and TRBJ1-3; 7 nucleotides match TRBD1. V was clipped by 5 bases and J by 0 bases; unmatched bases: 7. CDR1 is SGHTA and CDR2 is FQGNSA in the germline V gene. The CDR3 runs 16 residues. The CDR3 DNA sequence: TGTGCCAGCAGCAAGGGACAGCTACTCTCTGGAAACACCATATATTTT. This codes for CASSKGQLLSGNTIYF.

Notes on this clonotype: A junction end diverges from the germline sequence, so it may reflect a read error. The V call is TRBV10-3, the J call TRBJ1-2; TRBD1 matches at 8 bases. CDR1 and CDR2 (germline): ENHRY, SYGVKD. The CDR3 spans 14 residues. CDR3 in DNA: TGTGCCACCAGTGATGGTACAGGGGGGTTTGGCTACACCTTC. This gives the protein CATSDGTGGFGYTF.

V is TRBV20-1 and J is TRBJ1-2; D ambiguous. V was trimmed by 6 bases and J by 5 bases, leaving 10 bases between them. The CDR3 loop spans 11 amino acids. CDR1 is DFQATT and CDR2 is SNEGSKA in the germline V gene (reference sequence). As DNA, the CDR3 is TGCAGTGCAAATCGGAGGTATGGCTACACCTTC. It encodes CSANRRYGYTF.

The chain combines TRBV25-1 with TRBJ1-1, with TRBD1 identical over 9 bases. V shed 3 bases, J shed 13 bases, and the junction held 12 bases outside the gene matches. This CDR3 comprises 14 residues. Germline CDR1 is MGHDK and CDR2 is SYGVNS. CDR3 DNA sequence: TGTGCCAGCAGTGACTCCAGACAGGGGGTAATGGGTTTCTTT. Translation: CASSDSRQGVMGFF.

The genes are TRBV7-2 and TRBJ2-2; TRBD1 matches at 7 bases. Germline CDR1 reads SGHTA; CDR2 reads FQGNSA. This CDR3 is 16 amino acids long. V was clipped by 3 bases and J by 6 bases; unmatched bases: 10. CDR3 sequence (DNA): TGTGCCAGCAGCTTTCCCGGGACAGCGGTCCCCGGGGAGCTGTTTTTT. Residues: CASSFPGTAVPGELFF. The full variable domain, in which reference TRBV7-2 and TRBJ2-2 provide the parts outside the CDR3, is GAGVSQSPSNKVTEKGKDVELRCDPISGHTALYWYRQSLGQGLEFLIYFQGNSAPDKSGLPSDRFSAERTGGSVSTLTIQRTQQEDSAVYLCASSFPGTAVPGELFFGEGSRLTVL.

The gene calls are TRBV7-2 and TRBJ1-1; TRBD1 agrees at 7 bases. The V and J ends lost 1 base and 3 bases, in that order; junction bases with no gene match: 14. This CDR3 is 18 amino acids long. Germline-derived CDR1 and CDR2 are SGHTA and FQGNSA. The CDR3: CASSLVTGRQGGHTEAFF. CDR3 DNA: TGTGCCAGCAGCTTAGTTACCGGTAGACAGGGAGGGCACACTGAAGCTTTCTTT.

This chain links TRBV7-9 with TRBJ2-1, with no clear D. The CDR3 contains 12 residues. With 5 bases removed from V and 9 bases from J, the gap between germline ends came to 11 bases. Germline V lookup: CDR1 SEHNR, CDR2 FQNEAQ (reference sequence). As DNA, the CDR3 is TGTGCCAGCAGCCCATTGCGACCTGAGCAGTTCTTC. This translates into CASSPLRPEQFF.

The table lists this clonotype with a few counts. The CDR3 nucleotides read TGCGCCAGCGGGGTCACGGGGACTGAAGCTTTCTTT. Amino acid sequence: CASGVTGTEAFF. The rearrangement joins TRBV5-1 to TRBJ1-1; D is uncertain. V gave up 7 bases and J gave up 5 bases, with 12 bases separating them. CDR1 is SGHRS, CDR2 YFSETQ, per germline. The CDR3 extends over 12 amino acids.

The J gene is TRBJ1-1, the V gene TRBV7-2; D gene uncertain. Germline-derived CDR1 and CDR2 are SGHTA and FQGNSA. This CDR3 has 12 residues. Trimming shortened V by 5 bases and J by 4 bases, and 8 bases separated the two germline ends. CDR3 sequence: CASSKGFTEAFF. DNA of the CDR3: TGTGCCAGCAGCAAAGGGTTCACTGAAGCTTTCTTT.

This CDR3 is CSAGAQYGNQPQHF. The CDR3 coding sequence is TGCAGTGCTGGCGCTCAATATGGCAATCAGCCCCAGCATTTT. V usage is TRBV20-1 and J usage is TRBJ1-5; D ambiguous. The CDR3 spans 14 residues. Trimming removed 5 bases at V and 2 bases at J, with 13 bases between. CDR1 is DFQATT, CDR2 SNEGSKA, per germline (reference sequence).

This clonotype was seen more than once but under ten times. The rearrangement uses TRBV4-3 and TRBJ1-4; 7 bases are a match to TRBD1. The germline CDR1 and CDR2 sequences are LGHNA and YSLEER. The J segment lost 8 bases and the V segment lost 2 bases, leaving 11 bases of the junction unmatched. The CDR3 runs to 16 residues. CDR3 bases: TGCGCCAGCAGCCAAATGACAGGGCCGAAGGGGGAAAAACTGTTTTTT. Protein: CASSQMTGPKGEKLFF.

The chain carries TRBV29-1 and TRBJ1-2, with D tentatively TRBD1 (6 bases). V lost 3 bases and J lost 6, with 11 bases in between. The germline gives CDR1 SQVTM, CDR2 ANQGSEA. There are 12 residues in the CDR3. The CDR3 DNA reads TGCAGCGTTGATTCGGGGGCGGATGGCTACACCTTC. Translated: CSVDSGADGYTF.

The DNA for the CDR3 is TGTGCCAGCTCACCACCGTCTCTCACCTACGAGCAGTACTTC. Protein sequence: CASSPPSLTYEQYF. The V call is TRBV18, the J call TRBJ2-7; no reliable D call. CDR1 is KGHSH, CDR2 LQKENI, per germline. There are 14 residues in the CDR3. V lost 0 bases to trimming and J lost 2 bases, with 8 bases between them. The full variable domain, with the rest looked up from reference TRBV18 and TRBJ2-7, is NAGVMQNPRHLVRRRGQEARLRCSPMKGHSHVYWYRQLPEEGLKFMVYLQKENIIDESGMPKERFSAEFPKEGPSILRIQQVVRGDSAAYFCASSPPSLTYEQYFGPGTRLTVT.

The DNA of the CDR3 is TGTGCCAGCAGCTTGGCAGGGGTGTTCACCGGGGAGCTGTTTTTT. It is translated as CASSLAGVFTGELFF. The chain uses TRBV5-5 and TRBJ2-2, with D tentatively TRBD1 (6 bases). The V gene lost 0 bases and the J gene lost 4 bases, with 10 bases spanning the gap. Per germline, CDR1 SGHKS and CDR2 YYEKEE (reference sequence). This CDR3 comprises 15 residues.

V gene TRBV15 combines with J gene TRBJ1-2, with D tentatively TRBD1 (6 bases). The CDR3 loop spans 13 amino acids. The V gene's germline CDR1 is LNHNV and CDR2 YYDKDF (reference sequence). The V end was cut by 0 bases, the J end by 5 bases, with 7 bases between. The CDR3 here is CATSRDQGYGYTF. For the CDR3, the DNA is TGTGCCACCAGCAGAGATCAGGGGTATGGCTACACCTTC.

This clonotype has only a few counts. The chain has TRBV29-1 and TRBJ1-4; TRBD1 matches at 9 bases. CDR3 length: 13 amino acids. CDR1 is SQVTM and CDR2 is ANQGSEA in the germline V gene. Losses at the gene ends were 5 bases for V and 7 bases for J; bases not matched to a gene: 5. The DNA of the CDR3 is TGCAGCGTTCCGGGACAGGGCCGTGAAAAACTGTTTTTT. Encoded protein: CSVPGQGREKLFF.

This clonotype was detected only a few times. The genes are TRBV6-5 and TRBJ1-6; maybe TRBD1 (6 bases). This CDR3 spans 15 amino acids. The germline V gene encodes CDR1 MNHEY and CDR2 SVGAGI. V lost 7 bases and J lost 9, with 19 bases in between. CDR3 coding DNA: TGTGCCAGCACCACAGGGAGCTCGTTGATTTCACCCCTCCACTTT. Its translation is CASTTGSSLISPLHF.

This clonotype was recorded only once. The V and J genes are TRBV9 and TRBJ1-2; D is uncertain. The V end lost 3 bases, the J end lost 6 bases, and 9 bases lay between the germline ends. The CDR3 runs 12 residues. Germline V gives CDR1 SGDLS, CDR2 YYNGEE. The CDR3 nucleotides are TGTGCCAGCAGCGCCGAATTCGATGGCTACACCTTC. Residues: CASSAEFDGYTF.

In the case of this clonotype: The junction and the germline gene differ at one end; a read error may be behind it. This chain connects TRBV19 to TRBJ1-2; D not resolved. Looked up from germline, CDR1 is LNHDA and CDR2 is SQIVND (reference sequence). This CDR3 region has 12 residues. This chain's CDR3 is CASSMEVTAADF. Written as DNA, the CDR3 is TGTGCCAGTAGTATGGAGGTAACGGCCGCCGACTTC.

In DNA, the CDR3 is TGTGCCAGCACCCTAGGAAGCGGAAACTCTGGAAACACCATATATTTT. It specifies CASTLGSGNSGNTIYF. This chain links TRBV7-6 with TRBJ1-3; D is undetermined. The germline gives CDR1 SGHVS, CDR2 FNYEAQ. Trimming took 7 bases from V and 0 from J, leaving 16 bases between them. The CDR3 is 16 residues long. Full variable domain (outside the CDR3, taken from reference TRBV7-6 and TRBJ1-3): GAGVSQSPRYKVTKRGQDVALRCDPISGHVSLYWYRQALGQGPEFLTYFNYEAQQDKSGLPNDRFSAERPEGSISTLTIQRTEQRDSAMYRCASTLGSGNSGNTIYFGEGSWLTVV.

The chain recombines TRBV28 with TRBJ2-1; 8 positions match TRBD2. The germline CDR1 and CDR2 sequences are MDHEN and SYDVKM. J gave up 4 bases and V 7 bases, and 6 bases lay outside the gene matches. CDR3 length: 14 amino acids. The DNA of the CDR3 is TGTGCCAGCACGAGCGGGAGAGGATACAATGAGCAGTTCTTC. It is translated as CASTSGRGYNEQFF.

This chain joins TRBV7-2 and TRBJ2-3; D is perhaps TRBD2 (6 bases). Germline V gene sequence: CDR1 SGHTA, CDR2 FQGNSA. This CDR3 is built from 17 residues. Trimming removed 4 bases from V and 0 bases from J, with 17 bases in between. CDR3 coding DNA: TGTGCCAGCAGCTCACGGGTTAGCGGAGCCAGCACAGATACGCAGTATTTT. Translation: CASSSRVSGASTDTQYF.

Only a few counts were recorded for this clonotype. This sequence joins TRBV4-1 and TRBJ1-6; 10 bases align to TRBD1. V lost 4 bases to trimming and J lost 10 bases; unmatched junction nucleotides: 10. The CDR3 extends over 16 amino acids. Germline V gene sequence: CDR1 MGHRA, CDR2 YSYEKL. CDR3: CASSRQDRTGGSPLHF. As DNA, the CDR3 is TGCGCCAGCAGCCGCCAAGACAGGACAGGGGGATCACCCCTCCACTTT.

This clonotype was observed a few times. One end of the junction varies from germline; a read error may be responsible. The rearrangement links TRBV6-2 or TRBV6-3 to TRBJ1-2; D unclear. Germline V CDR1 and CDR2: MNHEY, SVGEGT. CDR3 length: 13 residues. The CDR3 is CASKDGGYSSFAF. The DNA for the CDR3 is TGTGCCAGCAAAGACGGAGGCTACTCGTCATTCGCCTTC.